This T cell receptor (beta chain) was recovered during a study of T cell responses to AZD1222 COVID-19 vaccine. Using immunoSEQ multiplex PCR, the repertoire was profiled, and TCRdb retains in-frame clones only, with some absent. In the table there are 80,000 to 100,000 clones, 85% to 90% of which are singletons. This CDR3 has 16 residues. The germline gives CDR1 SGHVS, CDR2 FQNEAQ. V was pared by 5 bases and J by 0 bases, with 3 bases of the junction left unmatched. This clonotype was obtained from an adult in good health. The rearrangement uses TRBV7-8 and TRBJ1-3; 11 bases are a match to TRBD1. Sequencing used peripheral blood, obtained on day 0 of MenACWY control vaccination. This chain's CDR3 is CASSEGTGGSGNTIYF. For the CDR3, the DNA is TGTGCCAGCAGCGAGGGGACAGGGGGCTCTGGAAACACCATATATTTT.